These T cell receptor beta chains were read from a single sample in a study of cytomegalovirus exposure and HLA in healthy donors. The table came from immunoSEQ multiplex PCR; TCRdb's copy has only in-frame clones and leaves some out. The data contain 85,000 to 120,000 clones, roughly 70% of them seen just once; the ten biggest clones take up 2.5% to 3.5%. Input material: PBMCs. The source is a male donor in good health and CMV-seropositive. The CDR3 runs from the conserved cysteine through the conserved F or W. The D gene is left open where the match is weak. Expanded clones are given a class, and other clones once, few, many or no size at all.

v_gene: TRBV20-1; j_gene: TRBJ2-1; abundance: NA; d_gene: NA; CDR3nt: TGCAGTGCTCCTACAGGGTTTGAGCAGTTCTTC; CDR3aa: CSAPTGFEQFF
v_gene: TRBV7-6; j_gene: TRBJ2-7; abundance: few; d_gene: NA; CDR3nt: TGTGCCAGCAGCCCCTCCTTTCCCCACGAGCAGTACTTC; CDR3aa: CASSPSFPHEQYF
v_gene: TRBV7-9; j_gene: TRBJ2-1; abundance: NA; d_gene: TRBD2; CDR3nt: TGTGCCAGCAGTCGGACTAGCGACAATGAGCAGTTCTTC; CDR3aa: CASSRTSDNEQFF
v_gene: TRBV25-1; j_gene: TRBJ2-6; abundance: few; d_gene: TRBD1; CDR3nt: TGTGCCAGCAGTGAATCCCCAGGGGGCTCCGGGGCCAACGTCCTGACTTTC; CDR3aa: CASSESPGGSGANVLTF
v_gene: TRBV19; j_gene: TRBJ2-3; abundance: NA; d_gene: TRBD2; CDR3nt: TGTGCCAGTAGTATAAAGCGGGGGGTCACAGATACGCAGTATTTT; CDR3aa: CASSIKRGVTDTQYF
v_gene: TRBV5-7; j_gene: TRBJ2-6; abundance: NA; d_gene: NA; CDR3nt: TGTGCCAGCAGCTTGCTCCGCTCTGGGGCCAACGTCCTGACTTTC; CDR3aa: CASSLLRSGANVLTF
v_gene: TRBV30; j_gene: TRBJ1-4; abundance: NA; d_gene: TRBD1; CDR3nt: TGTGCCTGGAGTCAGGACAGGGCAACTAATGAAAAACTGTTTTTT; CDR3aa: CAWSQDRATNEKLFF
v_gene: TRBV4-3; j_gene: TRBJ2-7; abundance: once; d_gene: TRBD2; CDR3nt: TGCGCCAGCAGCCTTCGCCTTCCAGCGGGATCCTACGAGCAGTACTTC; CDR3aa: CASSLRLPAGSYEQYF
v_gene: TRBV5-4; j_gene: TRBJ1-2; abundance: NA; d_gene: TRBD1; CDR3nt: TGTGCCAGCAGCCCGACAGGGCGCGTCGGCTACACCTTC; CDR3aa: CASSPTGRVGYTF
v_gene: TRBV5-1; j_gene: TRBJ1-6; abundance: NA; d_gene: TRBD1; CDR3nt: TGCGCCAGCAGCCAGGACAGGTGGGATTCACCCCTCAACTTT; CDR3aa: CASSQDRWDSPLNF